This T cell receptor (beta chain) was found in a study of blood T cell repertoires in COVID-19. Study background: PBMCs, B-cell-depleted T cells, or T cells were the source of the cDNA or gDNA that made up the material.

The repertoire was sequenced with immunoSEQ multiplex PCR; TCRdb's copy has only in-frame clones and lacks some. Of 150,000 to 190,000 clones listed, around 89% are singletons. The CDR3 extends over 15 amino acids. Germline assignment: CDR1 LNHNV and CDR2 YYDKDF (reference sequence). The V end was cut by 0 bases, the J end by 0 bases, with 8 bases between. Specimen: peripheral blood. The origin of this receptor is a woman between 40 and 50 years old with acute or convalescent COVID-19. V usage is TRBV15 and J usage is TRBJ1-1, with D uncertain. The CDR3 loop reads CATSREKTLNTEAFF. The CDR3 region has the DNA TGTGCCACCAGCAGAGAAAAGACACTGAACACTGAAGCTTTCTTT.